The subject of this entry is one T cell receptor beta chain. These data originate in a study of blood T cells in healthy people across ages. This CDR3 is built from 11 residues. Trimming cost V 10 bases and J 3 bases, with 9 bases left between them. CDR1 is SNHLY, CDR2 FYNNEI, per germline. A second PCR of 7 to 11 cycles used a sample-barcoded 5' primer and a J-beta primer mix. A 12-random-nucleotide template-switch adaptor tagged each cDNA molecule. TCRdb reprocessed the 5' RACE reads via MiXCR and lists one record per CDR3 protein. The sample consists of about 580,000 distinct CDR3 sequences, 40% to 55% of them appearing once. The study recruited healthy Caucasian donors from Russia who were aged roughly 6 to 95.

The clonotype originates from an elderly man in good health. The chain has TRBV2 and TRBJ1-1, with TRBD1 as a possible D gene (5 bases). The sample consisted of blood. The CDR3 DNA follows: TGTGCCACCGGGGGGGACACTGAAGCTTTCTTT. This sequence encodes CATGGDTEAFF.